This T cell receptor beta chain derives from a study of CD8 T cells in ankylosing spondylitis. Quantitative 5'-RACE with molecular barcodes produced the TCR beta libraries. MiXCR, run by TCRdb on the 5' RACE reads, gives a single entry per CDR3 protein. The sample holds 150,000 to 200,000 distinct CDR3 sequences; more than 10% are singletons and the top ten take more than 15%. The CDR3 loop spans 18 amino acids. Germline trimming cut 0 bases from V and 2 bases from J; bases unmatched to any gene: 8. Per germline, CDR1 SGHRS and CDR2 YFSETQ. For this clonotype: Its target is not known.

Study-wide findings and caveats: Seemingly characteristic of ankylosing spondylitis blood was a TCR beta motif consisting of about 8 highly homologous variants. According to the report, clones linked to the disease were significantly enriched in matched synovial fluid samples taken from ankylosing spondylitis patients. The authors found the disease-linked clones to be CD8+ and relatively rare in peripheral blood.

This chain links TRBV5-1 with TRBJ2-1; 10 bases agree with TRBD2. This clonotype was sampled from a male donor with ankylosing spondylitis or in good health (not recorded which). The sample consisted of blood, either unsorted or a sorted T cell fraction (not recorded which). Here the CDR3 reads CASSLAFSSGSAYNEQFF. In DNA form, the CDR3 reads TGCGCCAGCAGCTTGGCCTTTTCTAGCGGGAGCGCCTACAATGAGCAGTTCTTC.